The T cell receptor (beta chain) under discussion was sequenced for a study of cytomegalovirus exposure and HLA in healthy donors. PCR involved 60 Vbeta and 13 Jbeta primers. In the original analysis: It was a later analysis that counted around 85 million unique TCR beta chains, of which around 11 million were shared. This table comes from immunoSEQ multiplex PCR, and its TCRdb copy is limited to in-frame clones, with some not included. The V and J calls and clone size come from that table; D and trimming were worked out from the DNA. The repertoire includes 150,000 or so clones, around 75% of them detected once, and approximately 10% sits in the top ten. V lost 1 base and J lost 0, with 10 bases in between. Germline V lookup: CDR1 LGHNA, CDR2 YNFKEQ. The CDR3 is made up of 15 amino acids. General study findings and limits: Earlier analysis yielded a pattern in which most TCR beta V segments were productive about 90% or about 30% of the time.

Comment on this clone: Antigen: not known.

The sample comprised PBMCs. This sequence originates from a man between 18 and 29 years old in good health and CMV-seropositive. V usage is TRBV4-2 and J usage is TRBJ2-7; D gene ambiguous. CDR3 DNA: TGTGCCAGCAGCCAAGGTTCTATCAACTCCTACGAGCAGTACTTC. This gives the protein CASSQGSINSYEQYF.